Listed here are 15 T cell receptor beta chains from one sample, sequenced in a study of cytomegalovirus exposure and HLA in healthy donors. 60 Vbeta and 13 Jbeta primers were used in PCR. Libraries were prepared by immunoSEQ multiplex PCR; TCRdb keeps only in-frame clonotypes and omits some of them. The data hold about 190,000 clones, with roughly three quarters observed a single time. The sequenced sample consisted of PBMCs. The receptors were sampled from a woman under 30 in good health and CMV-seronegative.

The rearrangement joins TRBV7-7 to TRBJ1-1; TRBD1 is a possible D gene (6 bases). V dropped 4 bases and J dropped 3 bases, with 27 bases sitting between them. Germline V gene sequence: CDR1 SSHAT, CDR2 FNYEAQ (reference sequence). The CDR3 runs to 19 residues. The CDR3 here is CASSSEAPYRELQDTEAFF. The DNA for the CDR3 is TGTGCCAGCAGCTCCGAAGCACCCTACAGGGAATTGCAGGACACTGAAGCTTTCTTT.

V gene TRBV27 combines with J gene TRBJ2-7; D is possibly TRBD1 (6 bases). This CDR3 contains 14 residues. V was pared by 2 bases and J by 4 bases, with 12 bases between. CDR1 and CDR2 from the germline V gene are MNHEY and SMNVEV (reference sequence). CDR3 residues: CASSLQGTPYEQYF. The CDR3 DNA reads as TGTGCCAGCAGTTTACAGGGGACGCCATACGAGCAGTACTTC.

The J gene is TRBJ1-2, the V gene TRBV28, with 10 bases fitting TRBD1. V shed 4 bases and J 1 base; nucleotides not matched to a gene: 12. The CDR3 is 18 amino acids. Germline V gene data show CDR1 as MDHEN and CDR2 as SYDVKM. CDR3 DNA sequence: TGTGCCAGCAGTTCAAAACCGGGACAGGGGAAAAATAACTATGGCTACACCTTC. Translation gives CASSSKPGQGKNNYGYTF.

The gene calls are TRBV7-9 and TRBJ2-5; 8 bases align to TRBD2. The length of the CDR3 is 15 residues. V shed 2 bases and J 5 bases; nucleotides not matched to a gene: 7. The germline V gene encodes CDR1 SEHNR and CDR2 FQNEAQ (reference sequence). This CDR3 is CASSLTSGSWETQYF. The CDR3 region has the DNA TGTGCCAGCAGCTTAACGAGCGGGAGTTGGGAGACCCAGTACTTC.

The chain couples TRBV13 to TRBJ1-1; D call uncertain. From germline, CDR1 is PRHDT and CDR2 FYEKMQ (reference sequence). The V gene lost 4 bases and the J gene lost 0 bases, with 27 bases spanning the gap. The CDR3 covers 20 residues. CDR3 bases: TGTGCCAGCAGCTCAACCCCAGTCTGGCCCTCAGGCGCTATGAACACTGAAGCTTTCTTT. Translation: CASSSTPVWPSGAMNTEAFF.

The CDR3 sequence is CASSPGPHEQFF. The CDR3 nucleotides are TGTGCCAGCAGTCCAGGGCCGCATGAGCAGTTCTTC. V and J are TRBV27 and TRBJ2-1; D may be TRBD1 (5 bases). Germline lookup yields CDR1 MNHEY and CDR2 SMNVEV (reference sequence). Between the trimmed V and J ends, which lost 5 bases and 8 bases, there was a span of 10 bases. The length of the CDR3 is 12 residues.

This clone was counted a single time. The CDR3 is CASSSPPDKYGELFF. CDR3 coding DNA: TGTGCCAGCAGCTCACCCCCGGACAAGTATGGGGAGCTGTTTTTT. The V gene is TRBV7-9, the J gene TRBJ2-2, with a tentative D call TRBD1 (5 bases). The length of the CDR3 is 15 residues. The V end lost 4 bases, the J end lost 8 bases, and 17 bases lay between the germline ends. Germline CDR1 is SEHNR and CDR2 is FQNEAQ (reference sequence).

V usage is TRBV28 and J usage is TRBJ1-1, with a possible D match to TRBD1 (5 bases). V lost 5 bases and J lost 3, with 19 bases in between. The CDR3 loop spans 16 amino acids. Germline V gene sequence: CDR1 MDHEN, CDR2 SYDVKM. This CDR3 is CASSLARGGFDTEAFF. The DNA for the CDR3 is TGTGCCAGCAGTCTTGCTCGGGGGGGGTTTGACACTGAAGCTTTCTTT.

The CDR3 loop reads CASSLTGVAEAFF. CDR3 nucleotides: TGCGCCAGCAGCTTAACAGGGGTAGCTGAAGCTTTCTTT. The genes are TRBV5-1 and TRBJ1-1; 7 bases align to TRBD1. The germline V gene has CDR1 SGHRS and CDR2 YFSETQ. The length of the CDR3 is 13 residues. V lost 2 bases and J lost 6; bases outside the gene matches: 4.

The chain couples TRBV6-6 to TRBJ2-7; 10 bases match TRBD1. In germline, CDR1 is MNHNY, CDR2 SVGAGI (reference sequence). The CDR3 contains 14 residues. V shed 6 bases and J 4 bases; nucleotides not matched to a gene: 6. The CDR3 spells CASRLGTGVYEQYF. The CDR3, as DNA: TGTGCCAGCAGACTTGGGACAGGGGTTTACGAGCAGTACTTC.

V and J are TRBV30 and TRBJ2-7, with D maybe TRBD2 (6 bases). Germline V gene sequence: CDR1 GTSNPN, CDR2 SVGIG (reference sequence). CDR3 size: 17 residues. V was clipped by 0 bases and J by 0 bases, with 18 bases between them. CDR3 in amino acids: CAWSVPPGGGGSYEQYF. CDR3 DNA: TGTGCCTGGAGTGTACCGCCCGGGGGAGGTGGCTCCTACGAGCAGTACTTC.

The chain has TRBV10-3 and TRBJ1-5; TRBD1 aligns across 11 bases. The CDR3 spans 14 residues. V was pared by 4 bases and J by 8 bases, with 4 bases of the junction left unmatched. Germline CDR1 is ENHRY and CDR2 is SYGVKD. In nucleotides, the CDR3 is TGTGCCATCAGTGGGGACAGGGGGAAGAAGCCCCAGCATTTT. Translating it yields CAISGDRGKKPQHF.

The chain employs TRBV5-1 and TRBJ2-5; TRBD2 agrees at 11 bases. J was trimmed by 4 bases and V by 0 bases; bases with no gene match: 14. The CDR3 extends over 19 amino acids. The germline CDR1 and CDR2 sequences are SGHRS and YFSETQ. CDR3 protein: CASSLAASGRSWYGETQYF. The CDR3 coding sequence is TGCGCCAGCAGCTTGGCGGCTAGCGGGAGGAGTTGGTATGGAGAGACCCAGTACTTC.

The chain employs TRBV5-6 and TRBJ1-1, with a possible D match to TRBD1 (5 bases). Trimming stripped 3 bases from V and 6 bases from J, with 15 bases between. The V gene's germline CDR1 is SGHDT and CDR2 YYEEEE. The CDR3 has 14 residues. The DNA of the CDR3 is TGTGCCAGCAGCTCGCAGGGAGGAGGCGCTGAAGCTTTCTTT. Its translation is CASSSQGGGAEAFF.

This clone was detected only once. The J gene is TRBJ1-5, the V gene TRBV2; 11 nucleotides align to TRBD1. Germline V gene data show CDR1 as SNHLY and CDR2 as FYNNEI. Germline trimming cut 6 bases from V and 7 bases from J; bases unmatched to any gene: 8. The CDR3 spans 15 residues. The CDR3 region is CASSTGQGAGQPQHF. CDR3 nucleotide sequence: TGTGCCAGCAGCACCGGACAGGGGGCTGGACAGCCCCAGCATTTT.